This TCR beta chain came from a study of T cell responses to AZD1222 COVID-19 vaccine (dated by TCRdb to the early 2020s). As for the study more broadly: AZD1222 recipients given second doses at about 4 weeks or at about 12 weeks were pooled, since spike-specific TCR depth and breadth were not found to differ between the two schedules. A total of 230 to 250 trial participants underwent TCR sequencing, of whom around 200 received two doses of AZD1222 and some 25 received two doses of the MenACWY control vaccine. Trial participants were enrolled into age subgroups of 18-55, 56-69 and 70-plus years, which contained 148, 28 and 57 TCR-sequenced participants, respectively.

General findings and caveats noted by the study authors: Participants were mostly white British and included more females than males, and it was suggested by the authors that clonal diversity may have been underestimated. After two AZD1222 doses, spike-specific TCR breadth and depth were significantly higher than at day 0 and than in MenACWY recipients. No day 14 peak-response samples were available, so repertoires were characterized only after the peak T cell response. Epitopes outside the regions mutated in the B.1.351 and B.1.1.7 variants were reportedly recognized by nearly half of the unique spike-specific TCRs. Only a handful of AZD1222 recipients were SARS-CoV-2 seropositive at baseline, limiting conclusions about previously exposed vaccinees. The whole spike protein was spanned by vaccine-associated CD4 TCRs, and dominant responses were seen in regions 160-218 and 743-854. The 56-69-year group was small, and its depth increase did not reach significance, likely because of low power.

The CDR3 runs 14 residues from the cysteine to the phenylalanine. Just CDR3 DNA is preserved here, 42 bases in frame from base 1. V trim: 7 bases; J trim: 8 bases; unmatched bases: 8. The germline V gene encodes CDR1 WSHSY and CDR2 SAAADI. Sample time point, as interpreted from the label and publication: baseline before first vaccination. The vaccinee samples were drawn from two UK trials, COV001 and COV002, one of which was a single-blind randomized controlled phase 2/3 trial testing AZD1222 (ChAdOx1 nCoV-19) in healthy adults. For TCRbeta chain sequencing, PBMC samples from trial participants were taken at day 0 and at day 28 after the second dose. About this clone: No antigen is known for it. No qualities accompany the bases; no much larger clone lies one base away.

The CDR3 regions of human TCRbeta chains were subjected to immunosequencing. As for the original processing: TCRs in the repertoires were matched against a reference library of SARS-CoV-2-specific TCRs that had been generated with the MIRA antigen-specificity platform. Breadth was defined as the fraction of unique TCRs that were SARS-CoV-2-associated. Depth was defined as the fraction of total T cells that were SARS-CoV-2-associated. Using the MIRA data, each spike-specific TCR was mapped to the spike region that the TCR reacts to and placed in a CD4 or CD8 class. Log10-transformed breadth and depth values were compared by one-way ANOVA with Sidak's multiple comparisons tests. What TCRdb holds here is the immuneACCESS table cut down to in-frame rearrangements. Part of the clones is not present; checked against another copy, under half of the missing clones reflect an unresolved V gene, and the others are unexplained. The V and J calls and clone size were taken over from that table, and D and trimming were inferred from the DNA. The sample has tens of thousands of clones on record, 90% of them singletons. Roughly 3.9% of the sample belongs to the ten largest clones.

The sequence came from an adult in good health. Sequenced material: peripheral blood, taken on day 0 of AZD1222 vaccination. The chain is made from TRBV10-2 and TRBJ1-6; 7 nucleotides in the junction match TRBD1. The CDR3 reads CASNGGQGDSPLHF. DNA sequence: TGCGCCAGCAACGGGGGCCAGGGGGATTCACCCCTCCACTTT.